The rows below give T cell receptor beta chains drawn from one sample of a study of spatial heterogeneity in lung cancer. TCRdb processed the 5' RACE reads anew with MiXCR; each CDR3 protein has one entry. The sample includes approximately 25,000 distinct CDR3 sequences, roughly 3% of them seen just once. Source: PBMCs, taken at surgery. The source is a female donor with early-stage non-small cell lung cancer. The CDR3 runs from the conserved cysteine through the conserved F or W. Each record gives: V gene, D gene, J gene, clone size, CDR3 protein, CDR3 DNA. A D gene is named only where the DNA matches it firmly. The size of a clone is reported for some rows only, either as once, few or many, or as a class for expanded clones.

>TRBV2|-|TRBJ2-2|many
CASSEGRWGDTGELFF
TGTGCCAGCAGTGAAGGGCGGTGGGGTGACACCGGGGAGCTGTTTTTT
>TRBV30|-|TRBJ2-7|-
CAWSMTSTYEQYF
TGTGCCTGGAGTATGACTAGTACCTACGAGCAGTACTTC
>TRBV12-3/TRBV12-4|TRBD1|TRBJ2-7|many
CASRRDRSSYEQYF
TGTGCCAGCAGGAGGGACAGGAGCTCCTACGAGCAGTACTTC
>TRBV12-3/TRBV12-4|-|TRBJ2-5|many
CASRRDAETQYF
TGTGCCAGCAGACGCGACGCGGAGACCCAGTACTTC
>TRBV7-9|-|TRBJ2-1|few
CASSPANEQFF
TGTGCCAGCAGCCCGGCCAATGAGCAGTTCTTC
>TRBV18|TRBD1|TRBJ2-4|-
CASSPTETGWVKNIQYF
TGTGCCAGCTCACCTACAGAGACAGGGTGGGTCAAAAACATTCAGTACTTC
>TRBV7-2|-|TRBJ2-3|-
CASSLAANTDTQYF
TGTGCCAGCAGCTTAGCTGCTAACACAGATACGCAGTATTTT
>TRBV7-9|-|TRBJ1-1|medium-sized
CASSFSGSPGRNTEAFF
TGTGCCAGCAGCTTTTCAGGGTCCCCCGGGAGGAACACTGAAGCTTTCTTT
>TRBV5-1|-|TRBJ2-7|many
CASSGNRADEQYF
TGCGCCAGCAGCGGGAACAGGGCTGACGAGCAGTACTTC
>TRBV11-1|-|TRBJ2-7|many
CASSLGRPSYEQYF
TGTGCCAGCAGCTTAGGGAGACCAAGCTACGAGCAGTACTTC
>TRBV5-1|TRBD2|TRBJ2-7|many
CASSLGLAGQTYEQYF
TGCGCCAGCAGTCTTGGACTAGCGGGCCAGACCTACGAGCAGTACTTC
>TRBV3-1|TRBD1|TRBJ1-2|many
CASSQIGTGANYGYTF
TGTGCCAGCAGCCAAATCGGGACAGGGGCGAACTATGGCTACACCTTC
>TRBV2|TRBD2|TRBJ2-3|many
CASSEAILAGAVDTQYF
TGTGCCAGCAGTGAGGCAATTCTAGCGGGAGCGGTAGATACGCAGTATTTT
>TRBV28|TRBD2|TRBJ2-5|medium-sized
CASSPEGLVPGGLAQYF
TGTGCCAGCAGTCCCGAAGGACTAGTCCCCGGGGGGTTGGCCCAGTACTTC
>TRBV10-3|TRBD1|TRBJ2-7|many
CAIRNSGTGFDEQYF
TGTGCCATCAGAAACTCCGGGACAGGGTTCGACGAGCAGTACTTC
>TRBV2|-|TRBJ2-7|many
CASQHRSNYEQYF
TGTGCCAGTCAACACCGATCCAACTACGAGCAGTACTTC
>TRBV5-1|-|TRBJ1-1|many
CASGEARGKAFF
TGCGCCAGCGGCGAGGCTCGCGGTAAAGCTTTCTTT
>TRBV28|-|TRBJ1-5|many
CASKAGMGNQPQHF
TGTGCCAGCAAAGCGGGCATGGGCAATCAGCCCCAGCATTTT
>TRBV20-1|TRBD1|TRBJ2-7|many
CSARGTGDTYEQYF
TGCAGTGCTAGAGGGACAGGGGATACCTACGAGCAGTACTTC
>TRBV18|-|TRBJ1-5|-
CASSPLGGGSNQPQHF
TGTGCCAGCTCACCACTGGGCGGGGGAAGCAATCAGCCCCAGCATTTT
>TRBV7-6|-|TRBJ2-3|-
CASSSRPADTQYF
TGTGCCAGCAGCTCTCGTCCTGCAGATACGCAGTATTTT
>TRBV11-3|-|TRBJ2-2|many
CASSSHTGELFF
TGTGCCAGCAGCTCACATACCGGGGAGCTGTTTTTT
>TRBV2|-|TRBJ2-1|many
CASIPSDYNEQFF
TGTGCCAGCATTCCGTCCGACTACAATGAGCAGTTCTTC
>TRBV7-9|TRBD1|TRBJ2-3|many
CADGTESLWDTQYF
TGTGCCGACGGGACAGAATCGCTGTGGGATACGCAGTATTTT
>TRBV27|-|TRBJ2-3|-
CASSFMGQTRDTQYF
TGTGCCAGCAGTTTTATGGGCCAAACTAGGGATACGCAGTATTTT
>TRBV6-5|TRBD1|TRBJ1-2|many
CASSSLPRQGRQGYTF
TGTGCCAGCAGTTCTTTACCAAGACAGGGGCGTCAGGGCTACACCTTC
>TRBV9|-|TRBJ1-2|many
CASSVELTGNYGYTF
TGTGCCAGCAGCGTAGAGCTGACGGGTAACTATGGCTACACCTTC
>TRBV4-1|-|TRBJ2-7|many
CASSLPGGLNEQYF
TGCGCCAGCAGCCTCCCCGGGGGTCTTAACGAGCAGTACTTC
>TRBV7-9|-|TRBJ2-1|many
CASSPTSPGWNEQFF
TGTGCCAGCAGCCCTACGTCCCCCGGGTGGAATGAGCAGTTCTTC
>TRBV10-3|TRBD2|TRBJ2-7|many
CAIRTSGRALYEQYF
TGTGCCATCAGGACTAGCGGGAGGGCCCTGTACGAGCAGTACTTC
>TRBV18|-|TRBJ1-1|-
CASSRLMNTEAFF
TGTGCCAGCTCGAGACTAATGAACACTGAAGCTTTCTTT
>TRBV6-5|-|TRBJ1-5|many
CASSYSGHQPQHF
TGTGCCAGCAGTTACTCCGGGCATCAGCCCCAGCATTTT
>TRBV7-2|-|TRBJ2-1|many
CASSRDLSSYNEQFF
TGTGCCAGCAGCCGGGACTTGAGCTCCTACAATGAGCAGTTCTTC
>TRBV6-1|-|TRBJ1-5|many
CASSVTDRQGQPQHF
TGTGCCAGCAGTGTAACCGACAGGCAGGGGCAGCCCCAGCATTTT
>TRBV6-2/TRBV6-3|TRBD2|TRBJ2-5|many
CASSTVAGERETQYF
TGTGCCAGCAGCACAGTAGCGGGAGAAAGAGAGACCCAGTACTTC
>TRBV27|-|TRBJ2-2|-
CASSFSETGELFF
TGTGCCAGCAGTTTTTCAGAGACCGGGGAGCTGTTTTTT
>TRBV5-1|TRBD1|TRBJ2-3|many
CASSPTGSTDTQYF
TGCGCCAGCAGCCCGACAGGGTCCACAGATACGCAGTATTTT
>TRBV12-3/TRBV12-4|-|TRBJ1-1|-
CASSQHRVDTEAFF
TGTGCCAGCAGTCAACACAGGGTGGACACTGAAGCTTTCTTT
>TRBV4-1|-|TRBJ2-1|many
CASSQQTYSGSSYNEQFF
TGCGCCAGCAGCCAACAAACGTATAGCGGAAGCTCCTACAATGAGCAGTTCTTC
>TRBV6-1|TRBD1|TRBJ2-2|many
CASRTGQNTGELFF
TGTGCCAGTAGGACAGGCCAGAACACCGGGGAGCTGTTTTTT
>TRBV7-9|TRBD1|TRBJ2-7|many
CASSQPGQGAQQGGYEQYF
TGTGCCAGCAGCCAACCGGGACAGGGGGCCCAACAGGGTGGGTACGAGCAGTACTTC
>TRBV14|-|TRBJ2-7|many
CASSQDPRGYEQYF
TGTGCCAGCAGCCAAGATCCTAGAGGGTACGAGCAGTACTTC
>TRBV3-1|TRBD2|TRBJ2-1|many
CASSQGYGTRQFF
TGTGCCAGCAGCCAAGGTTATGGGACTAGACAGTTCTTC
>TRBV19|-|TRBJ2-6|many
CASSIEGPGANVLTF
TGTGCCAGTAGTATCGAGGGACCTGGGGCCAACGTCCTGACTTTC
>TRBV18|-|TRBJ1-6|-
CASSRQGRSQVDPLHF
TGTGCCAGCTCTCGCCAGGGGAGGTCCCAGGTGGATCCCCTCCACTTT